This TCR beta chain was found in a study of early T cells in non-severe SARS-CoV-2 infection. Study as a whole: The sequenced material was bulk RNA from unsorted whole blood, and its chains were unpaired.

This clonotype was counted at least ten times. Trimming removed 4 bases at V and 2 bases at J, with 11 bases between. The germline gives CDR1 SQVTM, CDR2 ANQGSEA. This CDR3 is 13 amino acids long. cDNA molecules, individually, were tagged with unique molecular identifiers. TCRdb redid the calling of the 5' RACE reads with MiXCR, one entry per CDR3 protein. The top ten hold around an eighth of the sample, which has over 25,000 distinct CDR3 sequences, about 4.6% seen once. The sequencing input was whole blood. The rearrangement uses TRBV29-1 and TRBJ1-1; D gene uncertain. This TCR was recovered from an adult who was a healthcare worker with PCR-confirmed SARS-CoV-2 infection or an uninfected control (not recorded which). CDR3 sequence (DNA): TGCAGCGTTGTCTGGGGAGGAAACACTGAAGCTTTCTTT. Encoded protein: CSVVWGGNTEAFF. Full variable domain (missing parts from reference TRBV29-1 and TRBJ1-1): SAVISQKPSRDICQRGTSLTIQCQVDSQVTMMFWYRQQPGQSLTLIATANQGSEATYESGFVIDKFPISRPNLTFSTLTVSNMSPEDSSIYLCSVVWGGNTEAFFGQGTRLTVV.